This TCR beta chain was documented in a study of T-cell reconstitution after alpha-beta-depleted transplantation in children. Unique molecular identifiers were incorporated into the prepared TCRbeta library. MiXCR, applied by TCRdb to the PCR reads, yields one record per CDR3 protein. The sample lists roughly 500,000 distinct CDR3 sequences; around 12% were seen once. The material sequenced was PBMCs from the stem cell graft donor, taken from the stem cell graft. This sequence originates from a human donor who donated a stem cell graft to a child with combined immunodeficiency.

CDR3 sequence (DNA): TGTGCCAGCAGCAAAAGCGGGAGTATCACCTACAATGAGCAGTTCTTC. It yields the protein CASSKSGSITYNEQFF. The rearrangement joins TRBV12-3 or TRBV12-4 to TRBJ2-1; 8 bases match TRBD2. This CDR3 is 16 amino acids long. Trimming at V came to 6 bases and at J to 2 bases, leaving 9 bases not matched to a gene.